This TCR beta chain was retrieved from a study of blood T cell repertoires in COVID-19 (dated by TCRdb to 2020 to 2021). Regarding the complete study: Samples covering the acute and convalescent phases of COVID-19 were provided by collaborators in the United States, Italy and Spain. The repertoires were made available in a free public database intended to serve as a resource for research on the immune response to SARS-CoV-2. A de-identified subject ID, COVID-19 status, age in years and sex were almost always included in the sample metadata. The dataset comprised deeply sampled blood TCRbeta repertoires from subjects exposed to, actively infected with, or recovered from COVID-19. The samples were drawn from two sources: the first 160 participants of the ongoing ImmuneRACE study, and 1,254 subjects contributed by 6 global collaborators. The prospective study material was composed of cDNA or gDNA derived from T cells, B-cell-depleted T cells, or PBMCs. Where available, HLA class I and class II types were taken from metadata supplied by the sample provider and were not determined by assay-based typing.

Collaborating institutions collected whole blood in K2EDTA tubes following their own protocols. Collaborator samples were shipped for TCRbeta analysis as frozen whole blood, isolated PBMCs, or DNA extracted from either sample type. Summary of the overall study and its limitations: How much clinical and demographic metadata was included differed by source and by participant, and the metadata was provided uncurated.

This clone was counted at least ten times. The antigen it binds to is not known. Per-nucleotide qualities are absent, and no much larger clonotype sits a single base away. The germline V gene gives CDR1 as SGHRS and CDR2 as YFSETQ. The V end loses 4 bases and the J end loses 10 bases, and a stretch of 20 bases separates them. There are 14 amino acids in the CDR3, from cysteine to phenylalanine inclusive. Only the CDR3 DNA is retained, 42 bases long and in frame from the first base. TCRbeta CDR3 regions were amplified from genomic DNA by means of the immunoSEQ Assay, a bias-controlled multiplex PCR. For the original study's pipeline: Within the assay, amplification of reference gene primers was used to estimate how many nucleated cells each sample contained. To quantify the absolute abundance of each unique TCRbeta CDR3 rearrangement, sequence reads were collapsed and filtered. For each sample, productive Simpson clonality was calculated as the square root of Simpson's diversity index over productive rearrangements. As stored in TCRdb, this immuneACCESS dataset retains in-frame rearrangements with V and J assigned. A fraction of the clones does not appear; measured against another copy, unresolved V genes explain less than half of the discrepancy, and the remainder lacks a known reason. D and trimming come from the DNA, and the V and J calls and clone size come from that table. The sample table shows approximately 120,000 clones, and 60% to 80% are seen once. The top ten hold around 5.9% of the sample.

Rearrangement joined TRBV5-1 to TRBJ2-5; a tentative D call is TRBD1 (6 bases match). This receptor was taken from a man in his sixties with acute or convalescent COVID-19. Material: peripheral blood. The CDR3 here reads CASSPGTRSVSQYF. The sequenced DNA is TGCGCCAGCAGCCCAGGGACACGGTCGGTGAGCCAGTACTTC.